This T cell receptor (beta chain) was identified during a study of long-term antiretroviral therapy in people with HIV. CDR1 is SGHAT and CDR2 is FQNNGV in the germline V gene. The germline V and J ends were trimmed by 3 bases and 6 bases, with 20 bases remaining between them. This CDR3 contains 16 residues. The run of the v3.0 immunoSEQ assay was at survey level. The assay was immunoSEQ multiplex PCR, and TCRdb's table has in-frame clones only and misses some. Of approximately 18,000 clones in the sample, approximately 79% were seen once. The gene calls are TRBV11-2 and TRBJ1-2, with D perhaps matching TRBD1 (5 bases). This receptor was identified in a middle-aged woman with HIV. This sample comprised unsorted PBMCs, obtained 2.3 years after starting antiretroviral therapy. CDR3 residues: CASSFWETSGRDGYTF. The DNA for the CDR3 is TGTGCCAGCAGCTTTTGGGAGACTTCGGGGCGGGATGGCTACACCTTC.